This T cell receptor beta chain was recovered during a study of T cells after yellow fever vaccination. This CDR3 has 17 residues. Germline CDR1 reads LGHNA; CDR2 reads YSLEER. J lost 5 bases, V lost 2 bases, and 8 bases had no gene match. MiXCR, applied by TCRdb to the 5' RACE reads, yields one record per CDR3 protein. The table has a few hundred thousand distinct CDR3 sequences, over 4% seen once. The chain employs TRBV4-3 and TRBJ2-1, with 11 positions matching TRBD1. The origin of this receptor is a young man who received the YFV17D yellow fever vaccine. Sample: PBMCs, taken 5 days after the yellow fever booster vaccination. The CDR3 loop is CASSQREGQGGHNEQFF. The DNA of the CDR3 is TGCGCCAGCAGCCAACGGGAGGGACAGGGGGGCCACAATGAGCAGTTCTTC.